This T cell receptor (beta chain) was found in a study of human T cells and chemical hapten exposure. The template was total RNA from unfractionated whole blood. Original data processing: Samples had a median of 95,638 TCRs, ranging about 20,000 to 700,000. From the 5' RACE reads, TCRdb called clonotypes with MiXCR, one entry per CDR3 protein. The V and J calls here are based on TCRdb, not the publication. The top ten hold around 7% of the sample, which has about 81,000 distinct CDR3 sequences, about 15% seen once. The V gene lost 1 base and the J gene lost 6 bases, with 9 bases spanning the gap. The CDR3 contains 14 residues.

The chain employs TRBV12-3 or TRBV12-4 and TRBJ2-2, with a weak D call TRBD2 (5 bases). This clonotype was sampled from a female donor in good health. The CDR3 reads CASSLVSRAGELFF. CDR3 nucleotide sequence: TGTGCCAGCAGTTTAGTATCGAGGGCCGGGGAGCTGTTTTTT.